These 2 T cell receptor beta chains originate from one sample sequenced in a study of cytomegalovirus exposure and HLA in healthy donors. Both 60 Vbeta primers and 13 Jbeta primers went into the PCR. Using immunoSEQ multiplex PCR, the repertoire was profiled, and TCRdb retains in-frame clones only, with some absent. The top ten clones hold approximately 2% of a sample with around 130,000 clones, roughly three quarters of them seen once. Sequencing used PBMCs. The receptor source for this set is a man younger than 35 in good health and CMV-seronegative.

V is TRBV4-3 and J is TRBJ2-5, with a possible D match to TRBD2 (6 bases). CDR1 LGHNA and CDR2 YSLEER come from the germline V gene. CDR3 size: 16 residues. V was trimmed by 6 bases and J by 0 bases, leaving 17 bases between them. The CDR3 loop is CASSRWASADQETQYF. CDR3 in DNA: TGCGCCAGCAGTCGGTGGGCTAGCGCGGACCAAGAGACCCAGTACTTC.

The chain has TRBV7-3 and TRBJ1-1; D not certain. V lost 2 bases to trimming and J lost 5 bases, with 9 bases between them. The germline V gene encodes CDR1 SGHTA and CDR2 FQGTGA. The CDR3 sequence is 13 residues long. CDR3 residues: CASSLRSETEAFF. The CDR3 DNA follows: TGTGCCAGCAGCTTACGTTCTGAGACTGAAGCTTTCTTT.